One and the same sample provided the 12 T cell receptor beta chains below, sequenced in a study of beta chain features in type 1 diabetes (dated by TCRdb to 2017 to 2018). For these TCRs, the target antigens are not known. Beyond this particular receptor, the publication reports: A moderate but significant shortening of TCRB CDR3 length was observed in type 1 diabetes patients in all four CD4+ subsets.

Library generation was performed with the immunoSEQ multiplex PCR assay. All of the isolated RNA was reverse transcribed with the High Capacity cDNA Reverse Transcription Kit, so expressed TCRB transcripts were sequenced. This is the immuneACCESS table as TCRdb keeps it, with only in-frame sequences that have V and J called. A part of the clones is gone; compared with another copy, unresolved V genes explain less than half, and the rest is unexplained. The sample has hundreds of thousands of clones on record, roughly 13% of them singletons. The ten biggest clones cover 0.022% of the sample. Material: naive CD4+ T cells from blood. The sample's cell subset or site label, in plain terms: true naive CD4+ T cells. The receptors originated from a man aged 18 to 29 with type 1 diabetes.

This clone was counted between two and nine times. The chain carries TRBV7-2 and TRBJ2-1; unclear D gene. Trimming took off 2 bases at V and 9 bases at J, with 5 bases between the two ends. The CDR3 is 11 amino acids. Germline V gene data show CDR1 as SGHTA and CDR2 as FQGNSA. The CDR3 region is CASSLSVEQFF. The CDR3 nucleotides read TGTGCCAGCAGCTTATCGGTTGAGCAGTTCTTC.

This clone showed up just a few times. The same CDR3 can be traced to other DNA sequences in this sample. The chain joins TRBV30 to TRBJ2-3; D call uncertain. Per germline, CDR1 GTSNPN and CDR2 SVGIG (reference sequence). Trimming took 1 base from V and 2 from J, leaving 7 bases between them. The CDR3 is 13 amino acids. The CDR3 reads CAWSGGYTDTQYF. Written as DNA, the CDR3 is TGTGCCTGGAGTGGGGGATACACAGATACGCAGTATTTT.

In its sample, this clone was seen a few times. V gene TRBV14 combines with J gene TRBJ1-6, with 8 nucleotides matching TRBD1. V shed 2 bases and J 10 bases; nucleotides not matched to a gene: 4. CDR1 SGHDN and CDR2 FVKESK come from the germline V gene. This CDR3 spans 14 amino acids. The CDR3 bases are TGTGCCAGCAGCCAACCAGGGGGCAGCTCACCCCTCCACTTT. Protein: CASSQPGGSSPLHF. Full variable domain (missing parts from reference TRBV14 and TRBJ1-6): EAGVTQFPSHSVIEKGQTVTLRCDPISGHDNLYWYRRVMGKEIKFLLHFVKESKQDESGMPNNRFLAERTGGTYSTLKVQPAELEDSGVYFCASSQPGGSSPLHFGNGTRLTVT.

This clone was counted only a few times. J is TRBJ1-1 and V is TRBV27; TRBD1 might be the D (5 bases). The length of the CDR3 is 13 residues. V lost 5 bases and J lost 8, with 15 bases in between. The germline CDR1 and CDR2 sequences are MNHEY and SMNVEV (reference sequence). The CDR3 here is CASSPGRGTEAFF. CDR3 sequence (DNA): TGTGCCAGCAGTCCCGGGCGAGGGACGGAAGCTTTCTTT.

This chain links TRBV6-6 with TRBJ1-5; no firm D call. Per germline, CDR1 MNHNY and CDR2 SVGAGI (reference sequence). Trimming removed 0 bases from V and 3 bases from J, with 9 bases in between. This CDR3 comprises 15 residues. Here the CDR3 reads CASSYSRQDNQPQHF. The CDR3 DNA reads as TGTGCCAGCAGTTACTCGAGACAAGACAATCAGCCCCAGCATTTT.

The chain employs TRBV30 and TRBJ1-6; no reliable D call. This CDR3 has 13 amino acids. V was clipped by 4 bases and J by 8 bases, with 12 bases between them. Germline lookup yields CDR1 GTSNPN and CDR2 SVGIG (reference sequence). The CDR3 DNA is TGTGCCTGGACTGCCAGTCCCTATTCACCCCTCCACTTT. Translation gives CAWTASPYSPLHF.

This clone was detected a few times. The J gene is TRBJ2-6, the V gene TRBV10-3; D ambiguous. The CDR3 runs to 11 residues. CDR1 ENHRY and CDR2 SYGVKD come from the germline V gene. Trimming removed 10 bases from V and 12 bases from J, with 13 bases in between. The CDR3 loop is CASGEDRVLTF. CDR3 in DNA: TGTGCCAGCGGTGAGGATCGCGTCCTGACTTTC.

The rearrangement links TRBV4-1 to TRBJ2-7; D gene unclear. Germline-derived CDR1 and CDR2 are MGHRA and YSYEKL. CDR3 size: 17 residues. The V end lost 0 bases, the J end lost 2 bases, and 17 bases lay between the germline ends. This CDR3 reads CASSQDRLGQTAYEQYF. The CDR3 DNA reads TGCGCCAGCAGCCAAGATCGTTTAGGGCAGACCGCCTACGAGCAGTACTTC.

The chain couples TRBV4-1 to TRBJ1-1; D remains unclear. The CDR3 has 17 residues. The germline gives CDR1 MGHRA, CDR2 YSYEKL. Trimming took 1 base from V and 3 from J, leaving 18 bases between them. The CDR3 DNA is TGCGCCAGCAGCCAAGGTCGACTGGGCATCTATCACACTGAAGCTTTCTTT. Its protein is CASSQGRLGIYHTEAFF.

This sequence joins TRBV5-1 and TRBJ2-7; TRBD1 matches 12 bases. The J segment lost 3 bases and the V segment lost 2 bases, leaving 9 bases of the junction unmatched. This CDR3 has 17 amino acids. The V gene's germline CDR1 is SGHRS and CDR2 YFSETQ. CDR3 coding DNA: TGCGCCAGCAGCTTCACTGCGGGGACAGGGGGCAGCTACGAGCAGTACTTC. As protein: CASSFTAGTGGSYEQYF. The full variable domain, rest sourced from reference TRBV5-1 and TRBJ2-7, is KAGVTQTPRYLIKTRGQQVTLSCSPISGHRSVSWYQQTPGQGLQFLFEYFSETQRNKGNFPGRFSGRQFSNSRSEMNVSTLELGDSALYLCASSFTAGTGGSYEQYFGPGTRLTVT.

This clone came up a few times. CDR3 coding DNA: TGTGCCAGCAGCTTAAAGGGGAACACCGGGGAGCTGTTTTTT. Its protein product is CASSLKGNTGELFF. The chain joins TRBV7-9 to TRBJ2-2; D not certain. V was pared by 2 bases and J by 1 base, with 5 bases between. The CDR3 covers 14 residues. Germline-derived CDR1 and CDR2 are SEHNR and FQNEAQ (reference sequence). The full variable domain, in which reference TRBV7-9 and TRBJ2-2 provide the parts outside the CDR3, is DTGVSQNPRHKITKRGQNVTFRCDPISEHNRLYWYRQTLGQGPEFLTYFQNEAQLEKSRLLSDRFSAERPKGSFSTLEIQRTEQGDSAMYLCASSLKGNTGELFFGEGSRLTVL.

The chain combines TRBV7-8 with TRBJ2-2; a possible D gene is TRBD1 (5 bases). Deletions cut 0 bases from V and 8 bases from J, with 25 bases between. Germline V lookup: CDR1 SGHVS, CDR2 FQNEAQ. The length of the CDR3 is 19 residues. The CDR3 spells CASSLAFRAGKDGRGELFF. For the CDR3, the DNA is TGTGCCAGCAGCTTAGCTTTCAGGGCAGGGAAGGACGGGCGAGGGGAGCTGTTTTTT.